The next 29 T cell receptor beta chains were all read from a single sample in a study of blood T cell repertoires in COVID-19. TCRdb keeps only in-frame clones here, not all; method: immunoSEQ multiplex PCR. Among around 100,000 clones, 90% were seen once, and the ten largest hold 6.5% to 8.5%. The sample taken for sequencing was peripheral blood. The receptors derive from a man younger than 35 with COVID-19, enrolled during active disease.

V usage is TRBV28 and J usage is TRBJ2-7; TRBD1 matches 10 bases. The CDR3 is 14 residues long. J was trimmed by 6 bases and V by 3 bases; bases with no gene match: 5. CDR1 is MDHEN, CDR2 SYDVKM, per germline. CDR3 bases: TGTGCCAGCAGTTTTATGGGGACAGGGGTCGAGCAGTACTTC. Encoded protein: CASSFMGTGVEQYF.

The J gene is TRBJ1-2, the V gene TRBV4-3; D remains unclear. Germline V gene sequence: CDR1 LGHNA, CDR2 YSLEER. Trimming removed 0 bases at V and 8 bases at J, with 10 bases between. This CDR3 region has 13 residues. Here the CDR3 DNA reads TGCGCCAGCAGCCAAGATCAAGGGAGGGGCTACACCTTC. Protein: CASSQDQGRGYTF.

V gene TRBV5-6 combines with J gene TRBJ1-5; 9 nucleotides align to TRBD1. Per the germline V gene, CDR1 is SGHDT and CDR2 is YYEEEE. The CDR3 has 15 residues. The V gene end was trimmed by 0 bases and the J gene end by 2 bases; junction bases not matched to a gene: 0. CDR3 protein: CASSLGTGGNQPQHF. The DNA of the CDR3 is TGTGCCAGCAGCTTGGGGACAGGGGGCAATCAGCCCCAGCATTTT.

The chain recombines TRBV29-1 with TRBJ2-1, with D tentatively TRBD2 (5 bases). The CDR3 is 14 amino acids. Between the trimmed V and J ends, which lost 4 bases and 0 bases, there was a span of 10 bases. The germline CDR1 and CDR2 sequences are SQVTM and ANQGSEA. The CDR3 DNA is TGCAGCGTTGTCGGGGAACCCTCCTACAATGAGCAGTTCTTC. Translated, it gives CSVVGEPSYNEQFF.

The chain combines TRBV6-2 or TRBV6-3 with TRBJ1-1; D is possibly TRBD1 (5 bases). The V end was cut by 2 bases, the J end by 5 bases, with 15 bases between. The CDR3 totals 15 residues. CDR1 and CDR2 (germline): MNHEY, SVGEGT. The CDR3 DNA sequence: TGTGCCAGCAGTTACGCCCCGGGGGGGAGGACTGAAGCTTTCTTT. Encoded protein: CASSYAPGGRTEAFF.

The chain joins TRBV6-5 to TRBJ1-2; TRBD1 agrees at 10 bases. CDR3 length: 14 amino acids. The junction had 5 bases not matched to a gene; V was cut back by 6 bases and J by 4 bases. Germline V gene lookup returns CDR1 MNHEY and CDR2 SVGAGI. CDR3 region: CASRPRQGAYGYTF. CDR3 nucleotide sequence: TGTGCCAGCAGGCCTAGACAGGGGGCCTATGGCTACACCTTC.

This clone showed up just once. This chain uses TRBV19 with TRBJ2-7, with 7 bases matching TRBD2. J gave up 2 bases and V 11 bases, and 15 bases lay outside the gene matches. Per germline, CDR1 LNHDA and CDR2 SQIVND (reference sequence). This CDR3 has 15 amino acids. The CDR3 region is CASTPGSGGAYEQYF. In DNA form, the CDR3 reads TGTGCCTCGACCCCAGGGTCGGGAGGCGCCTACGAGCAGTACTTC. Combining the CDR3 with reference TRBV19 and TRBJ2-7 gives the whole variable domain DGGITQSPKYLFRKEGQNVTLSCEQNLNHDAMYWYRQDPGQGLRLIYYSQIVNDFQKGDIAEGYSVSREKKESFPLTVTSAQKNPTAFYLCASTPGSGGAYEQYFGPGTRLTVT.

This clone was recorded a few times. The CDR3 region is CAASGSANEKLFF. The CDR3, as DNA: TGTGCCGCCTCAGGGTCAGCTAATGAAAAACTGTTTTTT. V gene TRBV24-1 combines with J gene TRBJ1-4; a weak D match, TRBD1 (5 bases). Germline V gene data show CDR1 as KGHDR and CDR2 as SFDVKD. This CDR3 spans 13 amino acids. V lost 12 bases to trimming and J lost 3 bases, with 13 bases between them.

The rearrangement uses TRBV19 and TRBJ2-1, with 11 bases lining up with TRBD2. Unmatched junction bases numbered 6, after V lost 3 bases and J lost 2 bases. CDR3 length: 17 residues. CDR1 and CDR2 (germline): LNHDA, SQIVND (reference sequence). The CDR3, as DNA: TGTGCCAGTAGTATGAGGACTAGCGGGCTGGCCTACAATGAGCAGTTCTTC. It translates to CASSMRTSGLAYNEQFF.

This chain uses TRBV3-1 (or the pseudogene TRBV3-2) with TRBJ2-5; 7 bases line up with TRBD1. This CDR3 region has 15 residues. Unmatched junction bases numbered 7, after V lost 4 bases and J lost 2 bases. Looked up from germline, CDR1 is LGHDT and CDR2 is YNNKEL (reference sequence). Here the CDR3 reads CASSPTGTAQETQYF. The CDR3 nucleotides are TGTGCCAGCAGCCCCACAGGGACAGCACAAGAGACCCAGTACTTC.

The chain recombines TRBV29-1 with TRBJ2-7, with 8 bases matching TRBD2. This CDR3 spans 13 amino acids. Germline V gene sequence: CDR1 SQVTM, CDR2 ANQGSEA. With V trimmed by 2 bases and J by 9 bases, 9 bases remained unmatched. The CDR3 nucleotides are TGCAGCGTTGAATTAGCGGGACTGAAGAGGCAGTACTTC. This translates into CSVELAGLKRQYF.

This sequence joins TRBV24-1 and TRBJ2-7; perhaps TRBD2 as D (6 bases). The CDR3 has 13 residues. Deletions cut 4 bases from V and 6 bases from J, with 12 bases between. Per the germline V gene, CDR1 is KGHDR and CDR2 is SFDVKD. The CDR3, as DNA: TGTGCCACCAGTGAAACGACTAGGGGCGAGCAGTACTTC. Translation gives CATSETTRGEQYF.

The CDR3 sequence: CASSLKGTWDRATEAFF. In nucleotides, the CDR3 is TGTGCCAGCAGCTTAAAGGGGACTTGGGACAGGGCCACTGAAGCTTTCTTT. The chain carries TRBV7-2 and TRBJ1-1; 9 bases align to TRBD1. Looked up from germline, CDR1 is SGHTA and CDR2 is FQGNSA. Trimming cost V 2 bases and J 4 bases; bases outside gene matches: 11. This CDR3 contains 17 residues.

This chain uses TRBV4-2 with TRBJ1-2; 7 nucleotides align to TRBD1. With V trimmed by 1 base and J by 3 bases, 5 bases remained unmatched. CDR3 length: 15 amino acids. CDR1 and CDR2 from the germline V gene are LGHNA and YNFKEQ. The CDR3 loop reads CASSQGDREDYGYTF. CDR3 sequence (DNA): TGTGCCAGCAGCCAAGGGGACAGAGAGGACTATGGCTACACCTTC.

The DNA for the CDR3 is TGTGCCAGCAGCACCCGGACATACAGCGTGGGAGAGACCCAGTACTTC. Encoded protein: CASSTRTYSVGETQYF. The rearrangement links TRBV7-2 to TRBJ2-5, with D perhaps TRBD1 (5 bases). Germline V gene sequence: CDR1 SGHTA, CDR2 FQGNSA. This CDR3 is built from 16 residues. With 5 bases removed from V and 4 bases from J, the gap between germline ends came to 20 bases.

This sequence joins TRBV7-2 and TRBJ1-3; TRBD1 agrees at 10 bases. CDR1 and CDR2 from the germline V gene are SGHTA and FQGNSA. V shed 4 bases, J shed 7 bases, and the junction held 13 bases outside the gene matches. The CDR3 runs 17 residues. The CDR3 DNA follows: TGTGCCAGCAGCTACCGACAGGGGGCTGACACACGCAACACCATATATTTT. The encoded protein is CASSYRQGADTRNTIYF.

The gene calls are TRBV4-3 and TRBJ2-1, with TRBD2 matching 10 bases. Germline-derived CDR1 and CDR2 are LGHNA and YSLEER. The CDR3 loop spans 14 amino acids. Germline trimming cut 4 bases from V and 5 bases from J; bases unmatched to any gene: 2. The CDR3 protein is CASSLSGRDNEQFF. The CDR3 DNA follows: TGCGCCAGCAGCCTCAGCGGGAGGGACAATGAGCAGTTCTTC.

The chain couples TRBV5-1 to TRBJ2-1, with 12 bases that match TRBD2. The CDR3 covers 18 residues. Germline lookup yields CDR1 SGHRS and CDR2 YFSETQ. Trimming at V came to 2 bases and at J to 5 bases, leaving 11 bases not matched to a gene. The chain's CDR3 is CASSLTGTGLAGNNEQFF. The CDR3 DNA reads TGCGCCAGCAGCTTAACAGGAACGGGACTAGCGGGTAACAATGAGCAGTTCTTC.

The chain carries TRBV30 and TRBJ1-1; D gene unclear. The CDR3 is 11 amino acids. In germline, CDR1 is GTSNPN, CDR2 SVGIG (reference sequence). Trimming removed 4 bases from V and 5 bases from J, with 8 bases in between. The CDR3 DNA is TGTGCCTGGAAGACGCGGACTGAAGCTTTCTTT. It translates to CAWKTRTEAFF.

The chain couples TRBV27 to TRBJ2-3; 10 positions agree with TRBD2. The CDR3 consists of 14 residues. Germline V gene sequence: CDR1 MNHEY, CDR2 SMNVEV (reference sequence). Trimming at V came to 3 bases and at J to 4 bases, leaving 1 base not matched to a gene. The DNA of the CDR3 is TGTGCCAGCAGTTTCCTAGCGGGAGCAGATACGCAGTATTTT. Translation gives CASSFLAGADTQYF.

This chain joins TRBV5-6 and TRBJ2-7, with 12 bases that match TRBD1. The CDR3 is 14 amino acids. The ends lost 3 bases at V and 4 bases at J; junction bases unmatched: 2. In germline, CDR1 is SGHDT, CDR2 YYEEEE. The CDR3 DNA sequence: TGTGCCAGCAGCTGGGGACAGGGGGCGTACGAGCAGTACTTC. This translates into CASSWGQGAYEQYF.

V usage is TRBV6-5 and J usage is TRBJ1-5; D is perhaps TRBD1 (5 bases). Trimming cost V 9 bases and J 5 bases, with 14 bases left between them. Per germline, CDR1 MNHEY and CDR2 SVGAGI. The CDR3 extends over 13 amino acids. The CDR3 DNA reads as TGTGCCAGTTCTACGGGGGTACATCAGCCCCAGCATTTT. It yields the protein CASSTGVHQPQHF.

The chain recombines TRBV11-2 with TRBJ2-5; possible D gene TRBD2, 6 bases. The CDR3 loop spans 16 amino acids. Germline V gene data show CDR1 as SGHAT and CDR2 as FQNNGV. The germline V and J ends were trimmed by 2 bases and 4 bases, with 17 bases remaining between them. The CDR3, as DNA: TGTGCCAGCAGCTTATGGGGCGGGGCCGAGGTAGAGACCCAGTACTTC. Translation gives CASSLWGGAEVETQYF.

This sequence joins TRBV25-1 and TRBJ2-3, with D perhaps matching TRBD2 (6 bases). Germline V gene sequence: CDR1 MGHDK, CDR2 SYGVNS. The CDR3 totals 17 residues. V was trimmed by 2 bases and J by 4 bases, leaving 19 bases between them. In DNA form, the CDR3 reads TGTGCCAGCAGTGAAGGGTTCCGCGGGGTGCGGCCAGATACGCAGTATTTT. This gives the protein CASSEGFRGVRPDTQYF.

The table lists this clone with a few counts. V gene TRBV30 combines with J gene TRBJ1-1; D not certain. Germline CDR1 reads GTSNPN; CDR2 reads SVGIG (reference sequence). CDR3 length equals 19 residues. Trimming stripped 1 base from V and 0 bases from J, with 24 bases between. The CDR3 here is CAWSAYSGDLFRMNTEAFF. The CDR3 coding sequence is TGTGCCTGGAGTGCCTATTCAGGTGACCTTTTTCGTATGAACACTGAAGCTTTCTTT.

This clone was counted once. V and J are TRBV7-2 and TRBJ1-2; the D is unclear. V was cut by 1 base and J by 3 bases, with 6 bases left in between. Looked up from germline, CDR1 is SGHTA and CDR2 is FQGNSA. The CDR3 has 13 residues. The CDR3 DNA reads TGTGCCAGCAGCTTAGGCAGTCACTATGGCTACACCTTC. It specifies CASSLGSHYGYTF.

CDR3 in amino acids: CASRRGTAQETQYF. The CDR3 nucleotides are TGTGCCAGCAGAAGAGGGACAGCACAGGAGACCCAGTACTTC. The chain employs TRBV6-5 and TRBJ2-5, with 7 bases that match TRBD1. J gave up 5 bases and V 6 bases, and 9 bases lay outside the gene matches. CDR1 and CDR2 from the germline V gene are MNHEY and SVGAGI. The CDR3 has 14 amino acids.

V is TRBV7-9 and J is TRBJ2-1; perhaps TRBD1 as D (7 bases). Deletions cut 1 base from V and 7 bases from J, with 14 bases between. This CDR3 is built from 15 residues. Germline CDR1 SEHNR, CDR2 FQNEAQ (reference sequence). The CDR3 region has the DNA TGTGCCAGCAGCTTAGAGGTCAGGGGGGAGAATGAGCAGTTCTTC. Its protein product is CASSLEVRGENEQFF.

This clone was recorded a few times. This sequence joins TRBV6-5 and TRBJ1-2, with D tentatively TRBD1 (5 bases). Trimming stripped 6 bases from V and 7 bases from J, with 18 bases between. The CDR3 is made up of 14 amino acids. Germline V gives CDR1 MNHEY, CDR2 SVGAGI. The CDR3 DNA sequence: TGTGCCAGCAGCCCCCTGACAGCCTCCTTTGGCTACACCTTC. Its protein product is CASSPLTASFGYTF.